These 9 T cell receptor beta chains share one sample of origin, sequenced in a study of blood T cell repertoires in COVID-19. The table came from immunoSEQ multiplex PCR; TCRdb's copy has only in-frame clones and leaves some out. The profile shows more than 85,000 clones, around 83% of them singletons. Sequenced material: peripheral blood. These receptors originate from a man aged 55 to 70 with acute or convalescent COVID-19.

J is TRBJ2-3 and V is TRBV2, with 8 bases that match TRBD2. The length of the CDR3 is 15 residues. Germline CDR1 reads SNHLY; CDR2 reads FYNNEI. The J segment lost 2 bases and the V segment lost 10 bases, leaving 11 bases of the junction unmatched. The CDR3 region is CANSRASGSTDTQYF. The DNA for the CDR3 is TGTGCCAACTCTAGGGCTAGCGGGTCCACAGATACGCAGTATTTT.

The chain carries TRBV4-2 and TRBJ2-3, with 10 bases aligning to TRBD2. The trim removed 3 bases at V and 4 bases at J, leaving 7 bases unmatched. The length of the CDR3 is 16 residues. Germline lookup yields CDR1 LGHNA and CDR2 YNFKEQ. The CDR3 nucleotides read TGTGCCAGCAGCCAGGGAAGCGGGGGGGCCCCAGATACGCAGTATTTT. This translates into CASSQGSGGAPDTQYF.

The rearrangement joins TRBV27 to TRBJ1-6, with D maybe TRBD1 (6 bases). The germline CDR1 and CDR2 sequences are MNHEY and SMNVEV (reference sequence). This CDR3 comprises 17 residues. The germline V and J ends were trimmed by 4 bases and 4 bases, with 17 bases remaining between them. The CDR3: CASSSRPGANYNSPLHF. Here the CDR3 DNA reads TGTGCCAGCAGTTCGCGTCCAGGGGCAAATTATAATTCACCCCTCCACTTT.

This clone has just a few counts. The genes are TRBV3-1 (or the pseudogene TRBV3-2) and TRBJ1-5; 9 bases are a match to TRBD1. This CDR3 has 15 residues. The germline CDR1 and CDR2 sequences are LGHDT and YNNKEL (reference sequence). V shed 4 bases and J 4 bases; nucleotides not matched to a gene: 5. The CDR3, as DNA: TGTGCCAGCAGCCGAGGCGGGACAGGGAATCAGCCCCAGCATTTT. It specifies CASSRGGTGNQPQHF.

The chain couples TRBV6-5 to TRBJ2-3; no clear D gene. The CDR3 is made up of 13 amino acids. V was cut by 5 bases and J by 1 base, with 7 bases left in between. Germline lookup yields CDR1 MNHEY and CDR2 SVGAGI. The CDR3 loop is CASSKPGTDTQYF. The CDR3 DNA reads TGTGCCAGCAGTAAACCGGGCACAGATACGCAGTATTTT.

The V and J genes are TRBV12-3 or TRBV12-4 and TRBJ1-2; 7 bases line up with TRBD1. V was clipped by 6 bases and J by 8 bases; unmatched bases: 6. CDR3 length equals 12 residues. CDR3 loop: CASSQGGRGYTF. The CDR3 region has the DNA TGTGCCAGCAGCCAGGGGGGTCGAGGCTACACCTTC.

The chain combines TRBV23-1 with TRBJ2-1; weak D call: TRBD1 (5 bases). TRBV23-1 is sorted into the ORF group, with uncertain function. This CDR3 is 12 amino acids long. The CDR3 bases are TGCGCGGCAGGGTTCTCGTACAATGAGCAGTTCTTC. This codes for CAAGFSYNEQFF.

The chain joins TRBV6-5 to TRBJ2-7; 9 nucleotides agree with TRBD1. The V and J ends lost 6 bases and 2 bases, in that order; junction bases with no gene match: 8. Germline values: CDR1 MNHEY, CDR2 SVGAGI. This CDR3 has 15 residues. The CDR3 nucleotides read TGTGCCAGCAGGGACCCCGGGACAGGGACCTACGAGCAGTACGTC. Translation gives CASRDPGTGTYEQYV.

J is TRBJ2-7 and V is TRBV28, with D possibly matching TRBD2 (6 bases). V dropped 10 bases and J dropped 4 bases, with 14 bases sitting between them. The CDR3 extends over 12 amino acids. Germline V gives CDR1 MDHEN, CDR2 SYDVKM. CDR3 nucleotide sequence: TGTGCCACCACCGGGACTCGATACGAGCAGTACTTC. Its translation is CATTGTRYEQYF.